This T cell receptor (beta chain) was obtained from a study of shared clonotypes between healthy human individuals. Germline-derived CDR1 and CDR2 are SGDLS and YYNGEE. The V and J ends lost 0 bases and 4 bases respectively, with 10 bases between them. The CDR3 is 15 residues long. Researchers divided each subset's genomic DNA evenly across several immunoSEQ plates. Each sorted subset replicate got 200 ng genomic DNA, tens of thousands of genomes. Method: immunoSEQ multiplex PCR; TCRdb's copy keeps in-frame clones and lacks some. The table includes some 2.3 million clones, more than 85% detected once.

This chain uses TRBV9 with TRBJ1-4; no clear D gene. Sequenced material: naive CD4+ T cells from PBMCs. The subset was: CD45RA+ positively selected. This TCR was sampled from a man between 18 and 35 years old in good health. Some clones in this sample may be carry-over from other donors' samples. CDR3 region: CASSVGRVGNEKLFF. The CDR3 bases are TGTGCCAGCAGCGTAGGTCGAGTCGGTAATGAAAAACTGTTTTTT.